This paragraph reports one T cell receptor (beta chain). Its specificity is not known. The method was immunoSEQ multiplex PCR; TCRdb's version includes in-frame clones alone and lacks a portion of them. Of some 82,000 clones listed, over 75% were seen once; the top ten hold roughly 2%. CDR1 is SGHAT and CDR2 is FQNNGV in the germline V gene. This CDR3 is 15 amino acids long. J lost 4 bases, V lost 3 bases, and 5 bases had no gene match. These data come from a study of OX40 agonist ivuxolimab in advanced cancers. Study-wide findings and caveats: Relative to CD4+ cells, CD8+ T cells on average had more expanded clones.

The rearrangement links TRBV11-2 to TRBJ2-7; 11 bases line up with TRBD1. This receptor was obtained from an adult with an advanced solid tumor such as melanoma, head and neck, liver or kidney cancer. The sample in question was CD4+ or CD8+ T cells sorted from blood, obtained in a trial of the OX40 agonist ivuxolimab. The CDR3 spells CASSFTDRGRYEQYF. The CDR3 DNA sequence: TGTGCCAGCAGCTTCACGGACAGGGGGCGATACGAGCAGTACTTC.